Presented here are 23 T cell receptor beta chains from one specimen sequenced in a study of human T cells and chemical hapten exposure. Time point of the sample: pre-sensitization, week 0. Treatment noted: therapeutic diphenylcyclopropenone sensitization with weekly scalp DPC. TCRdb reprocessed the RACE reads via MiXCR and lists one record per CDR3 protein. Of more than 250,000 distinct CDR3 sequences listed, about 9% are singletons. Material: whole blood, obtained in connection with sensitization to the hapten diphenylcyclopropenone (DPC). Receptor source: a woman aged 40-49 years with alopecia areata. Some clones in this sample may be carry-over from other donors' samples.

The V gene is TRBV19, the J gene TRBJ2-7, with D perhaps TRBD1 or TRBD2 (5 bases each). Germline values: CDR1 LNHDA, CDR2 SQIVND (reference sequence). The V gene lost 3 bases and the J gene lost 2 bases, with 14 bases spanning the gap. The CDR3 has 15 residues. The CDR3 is CASSMGDGITYEQYF. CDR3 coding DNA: TGTGCCAGTAGTATGGGGGACGGGATCACCTACGAGCAGTACTTC.

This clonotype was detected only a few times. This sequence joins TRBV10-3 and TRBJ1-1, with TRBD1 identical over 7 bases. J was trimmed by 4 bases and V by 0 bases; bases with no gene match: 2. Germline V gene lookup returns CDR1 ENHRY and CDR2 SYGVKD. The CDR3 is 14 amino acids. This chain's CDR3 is CAISESTGSTEAFF. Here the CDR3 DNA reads TGTGCCATCAGTGAGTCGACAGGGAGCACTGAAGCTTTCTTT.

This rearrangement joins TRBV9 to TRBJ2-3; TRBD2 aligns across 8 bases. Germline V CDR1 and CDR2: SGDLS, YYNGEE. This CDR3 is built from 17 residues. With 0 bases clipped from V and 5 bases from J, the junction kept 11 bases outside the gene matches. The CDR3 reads CASSVAGGPFGGDTQYF. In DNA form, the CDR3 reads TGTGCCAGCAGCGTAGCGGGAGGGCCATTCGGTGGAGATACGCAGTATTTT.

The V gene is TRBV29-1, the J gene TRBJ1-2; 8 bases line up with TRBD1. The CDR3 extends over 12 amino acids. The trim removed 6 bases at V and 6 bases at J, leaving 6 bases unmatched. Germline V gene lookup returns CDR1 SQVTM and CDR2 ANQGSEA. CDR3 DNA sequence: TGCAGCGTGGAGGACAGGGCCCATGGCTACACCTTC. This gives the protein CSVEDRAHGYTF.

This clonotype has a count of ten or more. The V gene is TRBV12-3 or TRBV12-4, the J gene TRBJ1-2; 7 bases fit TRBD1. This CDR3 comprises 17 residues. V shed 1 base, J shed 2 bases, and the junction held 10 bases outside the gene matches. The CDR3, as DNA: TGTGCCAGCAGTTTAGACAGGGGAGGGGAAAGAAACTATGGCTACACCTTC. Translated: CASSLDRGGERNYGYTF.

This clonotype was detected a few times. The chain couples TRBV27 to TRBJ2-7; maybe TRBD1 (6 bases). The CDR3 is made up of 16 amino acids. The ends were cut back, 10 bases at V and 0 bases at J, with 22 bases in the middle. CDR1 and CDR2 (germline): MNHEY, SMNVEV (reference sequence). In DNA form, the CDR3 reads TGTGCCACCCGCCCGCCCCGGGACAAGAGCTCCTACGAGCAGTACTTC. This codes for CATRPPRDKSSYEQYF.

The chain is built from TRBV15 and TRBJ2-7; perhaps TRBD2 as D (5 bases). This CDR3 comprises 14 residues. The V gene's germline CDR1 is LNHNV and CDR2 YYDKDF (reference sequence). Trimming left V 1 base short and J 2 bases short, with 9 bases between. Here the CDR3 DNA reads TGTGCCACCAGCAGAGGAGGGAGTGCCTACGAGCAGTACTTC. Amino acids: CATSRGGSAYEQYF.

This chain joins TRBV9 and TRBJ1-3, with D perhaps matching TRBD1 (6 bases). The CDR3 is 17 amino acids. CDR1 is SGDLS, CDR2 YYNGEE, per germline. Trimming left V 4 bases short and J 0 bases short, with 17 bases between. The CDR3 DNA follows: TGTGCCAGCAGCCCGACCGACAGGTCTTACTCTGGAAACACCATATATTTT. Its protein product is CASSPTDRSYSGNTIYF.

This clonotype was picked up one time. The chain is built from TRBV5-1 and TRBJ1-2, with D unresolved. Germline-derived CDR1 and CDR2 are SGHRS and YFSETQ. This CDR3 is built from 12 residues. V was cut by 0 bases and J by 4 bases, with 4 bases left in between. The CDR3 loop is CASSLASYGYTF. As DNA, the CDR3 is TGCGCCAGCAGCTTGGCCAGCTATGGCTACACCTTC.

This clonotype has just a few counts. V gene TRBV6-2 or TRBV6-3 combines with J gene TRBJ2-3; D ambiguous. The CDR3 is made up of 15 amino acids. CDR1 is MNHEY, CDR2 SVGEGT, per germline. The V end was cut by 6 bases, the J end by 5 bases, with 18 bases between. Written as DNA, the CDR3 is TGTGCCAGCAGAGGAGTTAGCTGGGAAATAGATACGCAGTATTTT. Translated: CASRGVSWEIDTQYF.

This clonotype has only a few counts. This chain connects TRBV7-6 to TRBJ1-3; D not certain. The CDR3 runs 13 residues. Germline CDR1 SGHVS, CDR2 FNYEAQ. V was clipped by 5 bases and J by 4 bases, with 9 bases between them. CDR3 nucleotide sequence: TGTGCCAGCAGCGGCGGTTGGGGAAACACCATATATTTT. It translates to CASSGGWGNTIYF.

The CDR3 nucleotides read TGCGCCAGCAGTGGGCAGGGAGGTTTGACTGAAGCTTTCTTT. This gives the protein CASSGQGGLTEAFF. V gene TRBV10-2 combines with J gene TRBJ1-1; the D gene is possibly TRBD1 (5 bases). This CDR3 spans 14 amino acids. The ends were cut back, 4 bases at V and 5 bases at J, with 14 bases in the middle. Germline V gene lookup returns CDR1 WSHSY and CDR2 SAAADI.

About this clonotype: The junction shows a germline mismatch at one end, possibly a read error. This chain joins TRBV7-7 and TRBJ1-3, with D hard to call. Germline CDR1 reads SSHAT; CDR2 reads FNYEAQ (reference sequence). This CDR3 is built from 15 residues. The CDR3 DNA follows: TGTGCTAGCAGCTTGATGAGCGGCTCTGGAAACACCATATATTTT. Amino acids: CASSLMSGSGNTIYF.

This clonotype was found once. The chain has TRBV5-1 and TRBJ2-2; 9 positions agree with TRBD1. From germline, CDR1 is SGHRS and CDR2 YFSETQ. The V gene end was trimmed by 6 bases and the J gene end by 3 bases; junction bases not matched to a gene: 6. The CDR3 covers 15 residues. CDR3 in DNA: TGCGCCAGCACGACCGGGACAGGGTACACCGGGGAGCTGTTTTTT. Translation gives CASTTGTGYTGELFF.

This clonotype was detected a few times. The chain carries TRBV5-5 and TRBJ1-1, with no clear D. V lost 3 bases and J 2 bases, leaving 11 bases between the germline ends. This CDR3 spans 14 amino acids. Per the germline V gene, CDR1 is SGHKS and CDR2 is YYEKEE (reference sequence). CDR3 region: CASSWSGVNTEAFF. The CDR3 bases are TGTGCCAGCAGCTGGTCGGGAGTAAACACTGAAGCTTTCTTT. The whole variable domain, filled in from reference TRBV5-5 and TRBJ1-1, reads DAGVTQSPTHLIKTRGQQVTLRCSPISGHKSVSWYQQVLGQGPQFIFQYYEKEERGRGNFPDRFSARQFPNYSSELNVNALLLGDSALYLCASSWSGVNTEAFFGQGTRLTVV.

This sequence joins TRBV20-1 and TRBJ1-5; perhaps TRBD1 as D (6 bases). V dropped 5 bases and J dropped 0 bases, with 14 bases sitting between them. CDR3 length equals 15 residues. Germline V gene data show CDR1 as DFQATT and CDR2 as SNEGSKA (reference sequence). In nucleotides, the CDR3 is TGCAGTGCTCGGGGGGGGGCGCGTAGCAATCAGCCCCAGCATTTT. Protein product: CSARGGARSNQPQHF.

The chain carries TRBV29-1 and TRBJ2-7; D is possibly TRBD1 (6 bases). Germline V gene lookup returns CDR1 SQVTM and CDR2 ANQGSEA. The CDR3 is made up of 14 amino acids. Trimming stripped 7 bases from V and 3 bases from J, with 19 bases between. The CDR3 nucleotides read TGCAGCGCCAGGACAGAGACCAGAAGCTACGAGCAGTACTTC. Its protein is CSARTETRSYEQYF.

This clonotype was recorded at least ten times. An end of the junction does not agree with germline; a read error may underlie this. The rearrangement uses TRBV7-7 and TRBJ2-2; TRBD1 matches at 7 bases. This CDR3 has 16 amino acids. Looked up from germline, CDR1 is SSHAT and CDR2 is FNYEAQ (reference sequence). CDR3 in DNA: TGTGCTAGCAGCTTAGAGGCAGGGGGGAACACCGGGGAGCTGTTTTTT. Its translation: CASSLEAGGNTGELFF.

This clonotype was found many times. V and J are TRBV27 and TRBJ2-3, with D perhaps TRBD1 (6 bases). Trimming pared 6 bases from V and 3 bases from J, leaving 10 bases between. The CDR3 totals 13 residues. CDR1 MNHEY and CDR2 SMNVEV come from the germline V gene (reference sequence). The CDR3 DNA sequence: TGTGCCAGCAGATACAGGGTGACAGATACGCAGTATTTT. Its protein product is CASRYRVTDTQYF.

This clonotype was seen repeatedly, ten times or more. The CDR3 DNA reads as TGTGCCAGCAAACTAGCGGGAGTAGACGAGCAGTTCTTC. Protein: CASKLAGVDEQFF. J is TRBJ2-1 and V is TRBV28; TRBD2 agrees at 11 bases. The J segment lost 10 bases and the V segment lost 7 bases, leaving 6 bases of the junction unmatched. The germline V gene encodes CDR1 MDHEN and CDR2 SYDVKM. This CDR3 has 13 residues.

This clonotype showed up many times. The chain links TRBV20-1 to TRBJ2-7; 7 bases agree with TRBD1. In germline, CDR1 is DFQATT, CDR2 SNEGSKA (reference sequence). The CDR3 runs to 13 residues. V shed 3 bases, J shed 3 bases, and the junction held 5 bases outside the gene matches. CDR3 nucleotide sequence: TGCAGTGCTAGGGGAGACAGGGACTACGAGCAGTACTTC. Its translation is CSARGDRDYEQYF.

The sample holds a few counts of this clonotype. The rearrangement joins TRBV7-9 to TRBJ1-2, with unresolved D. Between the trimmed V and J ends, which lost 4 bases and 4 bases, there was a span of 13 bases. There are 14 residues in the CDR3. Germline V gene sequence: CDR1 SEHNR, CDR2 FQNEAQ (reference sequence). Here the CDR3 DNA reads TGTGCCAGCAGCTCTGAATTTGCGGGCTATGGCTACACCTTC. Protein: CASSSEFAGYGYTF.

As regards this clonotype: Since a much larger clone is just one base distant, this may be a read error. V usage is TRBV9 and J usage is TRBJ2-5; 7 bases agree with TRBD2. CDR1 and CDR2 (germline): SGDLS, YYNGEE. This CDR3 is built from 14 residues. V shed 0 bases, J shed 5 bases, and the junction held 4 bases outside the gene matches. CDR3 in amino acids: CASSVALGGETQYF. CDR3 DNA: TGTGCCAGCAGCGTAGCGCTGGGAGGGGAGACCCAGTACTTC.